This TCR beta chain was sequenced for a study of T cell repertoires in ileal Crohn's disease. Here immunoSEQ multiplex PCR was the method, and the copy in TCRdb shows in-frame clones only, minus some. The sample records about 13,000 clones, approximately 78% being singletons. This clone was observed a single time. The germline CDR1 and CDR2 sequences are LNHDA and SQIVND (reference sequence). The CDR3 length is 15 residues. V lost 7 bases to trimming and J lost 10 bases; unmatched junction nucleotides: 14. Time point defined: neoterminal ileum biopsy at postoperative endoscopy, about 6 months after surgery.

This TCR derives from an adult with Crohn's disease. Sample: ileal tissue. The rearrangement links TRBV19 to TRBJ2-1, with 9 bases identical to TRBD1. The CDR3 region is CASTPGTGKRLEQFF. Written as DNA, the CDR3 is TGTGCCAGTACCCCGGGGACAGGGAAACGGTTGGAGCAGTTCTTC.